Listed below are T cell receptor beta chains from one sample, sequenced in a study of control samples from healthy donors and cancer patients. Method: immunoSEQ multiplex PCR; TCRdb's copy keeps in-frame clones and lacks some. The sample includes 130,000 to 150,000 clones, just under 95% of them seen just once. Sequencing was done on a sample of PBMCs. These receptors were taken from a man between 60 and 75 years old with colorectal cancer. Each CDR3 is given with its conserved first and last residue.

V gene: TRBV7-2; J gene: TRBJ2-5; CDR3 protein: CASSYPTSETQYF
V gene: TRBV15; J gene: TRBJ1-1; CDR3 protein: CATSEAGTNTEAFF
V gene: TRBV7-9; J gene: TRBJ2-5; CDR3 protein: CASSFSRHTDQETQYF
V gene: TRBV2; J gene: TRBJ2-7; CDR3 protein: CASSESRSGGEQYF
V gene: TRBV12-3/TRBV12-4; J gene: TRBJ1-5; CDR3 protein: CASSLNNQPQHF
V gene: TRBV30; J gene: TRBJ1-5; CDR3 protein: CAWSVQGAGQPQHF
V gene: TRBV18; J gene: TRBJ2-7; CDR3 protein: CASSLGTAGYEQYF
V gene: TRBV6-4; J gene: TRBJ1-1; CDR3 protein: CASSEQGGNTEAFF
V gene: TRBV5-1; J gene: TRBJ2-2; CDR3 protein: CASSLDGALNTGELFF
V gene: TRBV18; J gene: TRBJ2-1; CDR3 protein: CASSSDGVPGGQFF
V gene: TRBV28; J gene: TRBJ2-7; CDR3 protein: CASTSGGHFHSYEQYF
V gene: TRBV6-5; J gene: TRBJ1-6; CDR3 protein: CASRPPYNSPLHF
V gene: TRBV5-4; J gene: TRBJ1-1; CDR3 protein: CASSLADRENTEAFF
V gene: TRBV4-3; J gene: TRBJ2-7; CDR3 protein: CASSQVSGVEQYF
V gene: TRBV5-4; J gene: TRBJ1-1; CDR3 protein: CASSYAELTEAFF
V gene: TRBV4-1; J gene: TRBJ2-5; CDR3 protein: CASSQPSGGAEETQYF
V gene: TRBV11-3; J gene: TRBJ2-5; CDR3 protein: CASSSNYQETQYF
V gene: TRBV29-1; J gene: TRBJ2-2; CDR3 protein: CSGRNTGELFF
V gene: TRBV30; J gene: TRBJ1-4; CDR3 protein: CAWSPGAEDEKLFF
V gene: TRBV3-1/TRBV3-2; J gene: TRBJ1-2; CDR3 protein: CASSLKKEGNSYSNYGYTF
V gene: TRBV6-5; J gene: TRBJ1-1; CDR3 protein: CASMKGTGTEAFF
V gene: TRBV29-1; J gene: TRBJ2-3; CDR3 protein: CSVLSPSTDTQYF
V gene: TRBV5-6; J gene: TRBJ2-6; CDR3 protein: CASSIQGAGANVLTF
V gene: TRBV6-5; J gene: TRBJ1-2; CDR3 protein: CASKSQGGYGYTF
V gene: TRBV3-1/TRBV3-2; J gene: TRBJ1-1; CDR3 protein: CASSQSGRGNTEAFF
V gene: TRBV7-9; J gene: TRBJ1-3; CDR3 protein: CASSSTPISGNTIYF
V gene: TRBV9; J gene: TRBJ1-4; CDR3 protein: CASSALGQGNEKLFF
V gene: TRBV29-1; J gene: TRBJ1-2; CDR3 protein: CSVEGNRGPDAYGYTF
V gene: TRBV7-9; J gene: TRBJ1-5; CDR3 protein: CASSLRKSNDAHQPQHF
V gene: TRBV19; J gene: TRBJ2-4; CDR3 protein: CASSIGHGKNIQYF
V gene: TRBV9; J gene: TRBJ2-2; CDR3 protein: CASSVALGENTGELFF
V gene: TRBV5-1; J gene: TRBJ2-3; CDR3 protein: CASSTWGQGTDTQYF